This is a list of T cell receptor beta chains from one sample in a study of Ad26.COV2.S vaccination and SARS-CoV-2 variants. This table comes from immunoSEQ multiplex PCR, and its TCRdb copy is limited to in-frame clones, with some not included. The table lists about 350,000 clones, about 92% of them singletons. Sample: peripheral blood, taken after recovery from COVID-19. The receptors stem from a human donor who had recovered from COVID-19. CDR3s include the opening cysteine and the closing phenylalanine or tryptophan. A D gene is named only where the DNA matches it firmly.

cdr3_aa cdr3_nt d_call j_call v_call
CASSQRARGQNSPLHF TGTGCCAGCAGCCAGAGGGCCAGGGGGCAGAATTCACCCCTCCACTTT TRBD1 TRBJ1-6 TRBV4-2
CASSFSGTHTEAFF TGTGCCAGCAGTTTTTCGGGCACCCACACTGAAGCTTTCTTT . TRBJ1-1 TRBV28
CASSESTGGQGPLHF TGCGCCAGCAGTGAGTCAACAGGGGGCCAGGGACCCCTCCACTTT TRBD1 TRBJ1-6 TRBV10-2
CASSPGQVLTGELFF TGCGCCAGCTCCCCGGGACAGGTTCTTACCGGGGAGCTGTTTTTT TRBD1 TRBJ2-2 TRBV10-1
CASSGPDGEQYF TGTGCCAGCAGCGGCCCGGACGGCGAGCAGTACTTC . TRBJ2-7 TRBV9
CASSQGAGYSGANVLTF TGCGCCAGCAGCCAAGGGGCGGGCTACTCTGGGGCCAACGTCCTGACTTTC . TRBJ2-6 TRBV4-1
CASSPYGPKTDYEQYF TGCGCCAGCAGCCCCTACGGACCAAAGACAGACTACGAGCAGTACTTC . TRBJ2-7 TRBV4-1
CASSLLGGNLAFF TGTGCCAGCAGTTTATTAGGGGGGAACTTGGCTTTCTTT . TRBJ1-1 TRBV27
CASSPPLIDTSYEQYF TGTGCCAGCAGTCCCCCCCTCATCGACACGTCCTACGAGCAGTACTTC . TRBJ2-7 TRBV7-8
CASSQGALAGTETQYF TGTGCCAGCAGTCAAGGGGCCCTAGCGGGTACGGAGACCCAGTACTTC TRBD2 TRBJ2-5 TRBV7-7
CASSLQGTTEAFF TGTGCCAGCAGTTTACAGGGAACCACTGAAGCTTTCTTT . TRBJ1-1 TRBV12-3/TRBV12-4